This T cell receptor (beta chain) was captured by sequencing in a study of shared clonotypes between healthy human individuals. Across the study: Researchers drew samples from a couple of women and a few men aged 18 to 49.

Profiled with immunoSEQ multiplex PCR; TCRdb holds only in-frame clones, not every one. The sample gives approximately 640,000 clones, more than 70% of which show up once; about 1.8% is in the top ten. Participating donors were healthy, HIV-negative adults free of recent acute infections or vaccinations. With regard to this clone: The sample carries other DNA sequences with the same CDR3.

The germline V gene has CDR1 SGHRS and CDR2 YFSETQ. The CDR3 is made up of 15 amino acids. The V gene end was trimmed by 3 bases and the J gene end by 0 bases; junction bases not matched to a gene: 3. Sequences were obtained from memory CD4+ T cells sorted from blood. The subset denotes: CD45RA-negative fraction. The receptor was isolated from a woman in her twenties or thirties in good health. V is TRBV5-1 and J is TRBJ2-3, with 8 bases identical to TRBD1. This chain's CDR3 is CASSYTGGSTDTQYF. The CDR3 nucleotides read TGCGCCAGCAGCTATACAGGGGGTAGCACAGATACGCAGTATTTT.